These 21 T cell receptor beta chains share one sample of origin, sequenced in a study of shared clonotypes between healthy human individuals (dated by TCRdb to 2019 to 2021). Libraries were built with the immunoSEQ multiplex PCR assay. TCRdb retrieved this table from immuneACCESS and kept in-frame rearrangements only. Not all clones are present; in checked studies, unresolved V genes account for under half, and no reason is known for the remainder. Present in this sample are about 460,000 clones, roughly four fifths of which were seen just once. Around 11% of the sample is held by the ten biggest clonotypes. The source material was PBMCs. The receptors were sampled from a woman in her thirties or forties in good health. Some clones in this sample may be carry-over from other donors' samples.

The chain employs TRBV27 and TRBJ2-7; unclear D gene. The ends were cut back, 3 bases at V and 7 bases at J, with 22 bases in the middle. Germline lookup yields CDR1 MNHEY and CDR2 SMNVEV (reference sequence). This CDR3 region has 16 residues. The CDR3 loop reads CASSFSGGPLRAEQYF. The CDR3 bases are TGTGCCAGCAGTTTTTCGGGTGGACCCCTCCGGGCTGAGCAGTACTTC.

The rearrangement joins TRBV5-4 to TRBJ2-7; weak D call: TRBD2 (6 bases). Per the germline V gene, CDR1 is SGHNT and CDR2 is YYREEE (reference sequence). Trimming stripped 6 bases from V and 0 bases from J, with 13 bases between. The CDR3 is made up of 14 amino acids. The CDR3 region is CASTIRDSSYEQYF. As DNA, the CDR3 is TGTGCCAGCACCATCCGGGACTCCTCCTACGAGCAGTACTTC.

The V and J genes are TRBV19 and TRBJ2-5; the D is unclear. The CDR3 loop spans 15 amino acids. Trimming took off 1 base at V and 2 bases at J, with 11 bases between the two ends. Germline values: CDR1 LNHDA, CDR2 SQIVND (reference sequence). The CDR3 here is CASSIVPGDQETQYF. The CDR3 DNA reads TGTGCCAGTAGTATAGTCCCAGGAGATCAAGAGACCCAGTACTTC.

Comment on this clone: A far bigger clonotype differs at one base, so this is likely a read error. J is TRBJ1-1 and V is TRBV29-1; a weak D match, TRBD1 (6 bases). The CDR3 runs to 17 residues. The germline CDR1 and CDR2 sequences are SQVTM and ANQGSEA. The ends were cut back, 0 bases at V and 4 bases at J, with 21 bases in the middle. Here the CDR3 reads CSVEDHNGRGMGTEAFF. Here the CDR3 DNA reads TGCAGCGTTGAAGATCACAACGGGAGGGGGATGGGCACTGAAGCTTTCTTT. The full variable domain, completed using reference TRBV29-1 and TRBJ1-1, is SAVISQKPSRDICQRGTSLTIQCQVDSQVTMMFWYRQQPGQSLTLIATANQGSEATYESGFVIDKFPISRPNLTFSTLTVSNMSPEDSSIYLCSVEDHNGRGMGTEAFFGQGTRLTVV.

V is TRBV7-9 and J is TRBJ1-1; D unclear. The germline V gene encodes CDR1 SEHNR and CDR2 FQNEAQ (reference sequence). The ends were cut back, 1 base at V and 0 bases at J, with 12 bases in the middle. The CDR3 spans 16 residues. The DNA for the CDR3 is TGTGCCAGCAGCTTAGTCCCGACAAACATGAACACTGAAGCTTTCTTT. Translated: CASSLVPTNMNTEAFF.

The V gene is TRBV6-1, the J gene TRBJ2-1; D may be TRBD1 (7 bases). Germline V gives CDR1 MNHNS, CDR2 SASEGT. The germline V and J ends were trimmed by 10 bases and 9 bases, with 13 bases remaining between them. The CDR3 spans 11 residues. The CDR3 reads CANNQGGEQFF. The CDR3 coding sequence is TGTGCCAACAACCAGGGGGGTGAGCAGTTCTTC.

This clone was counted a single time. A far larger clone differs by one base, so this is likely a read error. This chain uses TRBV4-3 with TRBJ2-7, with 8 bases that match TRBD1. The CDR3 extends over 15 amino acids. The germline V gene encodes CDR1 LGHNA and CDR2 YSLEER. Losses at the gene ends were 1 base for V and 0 bases for J; bases not matched to a gene: 2. The CDR3 coding sequence is TGCGCCAGCAGCCAAGCGACAGGGGCCTCCTACGAGCAGTACTTC. Its translation is CASSQATGASYEQYF.

V gene TRBV11-2 combines with J gene TRBJ2-7; tentatively, D is TRBD2 (6 bases). The CDR3 contains 14 residues. Germline V lookup: CDR1 SGHAT, CDR2 FQNNGV. V lost 5 bases to trimming and J lost 3 bases, with 14 bases between them. The CDR3 region is CASSPGLGLYEQYF. DNA for the CDR3: TGTGCCAGCAGCCCGGGACTCGGGCTCTACGAGCAGTACTTC.

Turning to this clone: One junction end disagrees with the germline gene, perhaps due to a read error. The chain carries TRBV19 and TRBJ1-5; D is uncertain. The V gene's germline CDR1 is LNHDA and CDR2 SQIVND (reference sequence). This CDR3 comprises 12 residues. This CDR3 reads CAGSNWAQPQHF. The CDR3 DNA is TGTGCCGGTAGTAACTGGGCACAGCCCCAGCACTTT. Full variable domain (missing parts from reference TRBV19 and TRBJ1-5): DGGITQSPKYLFRKEGQNVTLSCEQNLNHDAMYWYRQDPGQGLRLIYYSQIVNDFQKGDIAEGYSVSREKKESFPLTVTSAQKNPTAFYLCAGSNWAQPQHFGDGTRLSIL.

The chain carries TRBV15 and TRBJ2-2; no clear D gene. The ends were cut back, 0 bases at V and 0 bases at J, with 5 bases in the middle. This CDR3 is 15 amino acids long. CDR1 is LNHNV and CDR2 is YYDKDF in the germline V gene (reference sequence). Here the CDR3 DNA reads TGTGCCACCAGCAGAGATCTTACGAACACCGGGGAGCTGTTTTTT. It translates to CATSRDLTNTGELFF.

Comments on this clone: A single base separates this from a much larger clone, so it may be a read error. This chain uses TRBV7-2 with TRBJ2-5; 11 bases match TRBD2. The CDR3 is 15 amino acids. Germline loops: CDR1 SGHTA, CDR2 FQGNSA. This CDR3 reads CASSPGTSGTRAQHF. CDR3 in DNA: TGTGCCAGCAGCCCAGGGACTAGCGGTACAAGGGCCCAGCACTTC.

The chain employs TRBV19 and TRBJ2-7; D is uncertain. CDR3 size: 12 residues. Germline CDR1 and CDR2: LNHDA and SQIVND (reference sequence). The CDR3 sequence is CATPKQAYEQYF. CDR3 in DNA: TGTGCAACCCCCAAGCAAGCCTACGAGCAGTACTTC.

As concerns this clone: The likely explanation is a read error, given a far larger clone one base away. The V and J genes are TRBV29-1 and TRBJ2-5, with D maybe TRBD2 (6 bases). The germline V gene encodes CDR1 SQVTM and CDR2 ANQGSEA. The CDR3 runs 14 residues. CDR3: CSVGTGRGIEAQYF. The CDR3 coding sequence is TGCAGCGTTGGCACGGGGCGGGGAATAGAGGCCCAGTACTTC.

V gene TRBV6-5 combines with J gene TRBJ2-1; no firm D call. CDR1 and CDR2 from the germline V gene are MNHEY and SVGAGI. Trimming stripped 6 bases from V and 9 bases from J, with 9 bases between. This CDR3 comprises 11 residues. CDR3 residues: CASSEGFEQFF. The CDR3 DNA reads as TGTGCCAGCAGCGAAGGGTTTGAGCAGTTCTTC.

Ten or more counts support this clone. The chain recombines TRBV19 with TRBJ1-2; 8 bases agree with TRBD1. This CDR3 region has 13 residues. J was trimmed by 5 bases and V by 8 bases; bases with no gene match: 7. Germline CDR1 and CDR2: LNHDA and SQIVND (reference sequence). Here the CDR3 DNA reads TGTGCCAGTCGACAGGGGCAGGCTTATGGCTACACCTTC. Encoded protein: CASRQGQAYGYTF.

This clone appeared a single time. This chain links TRBV7-9 with TRBJ1-3; 8 nucleotides line up with TRBD1. V was clipped by 2 bases and J by 2 bases; unmatched bases: 5. This CDR3 is built from 16 residues. Germline CDR1 is SEHNR and CDR2 is FQNEAQ (reference sequence). In nucleotides, the CDR3 is TGTGCCAGCAGCTTAAAGGGGACAGGTGCTGGAAACACCATATATTTT. Its translation is CASSLKGTGAGNTIYF.

This chain joins TRBV15 and TRBJ2-1, with TRBD1 matching 7 bases. V lost 8 bases and J lost 7; bases outside the gene matches: 5. Per the germline V gene, CDR1 is LNHNV and CDR2 is YYDKDF (reference sequence). CDR3 size: 12 residues. The CDR3 DNA reads as TGTGCCACCGGGACAGAGCATAATGAGCAGTTCTTC. Translating gives CATGTEHNEQFF.

This rearrangement joins TRBV7-9 to TRBJ1-4; tentative D call: TRBD1 (5 bases). This CDR3 region has 13 residues. The V end was cut by 6 bases, the J end by 5 bases, with 10 bases between. From germline, CDR1 is SEHNR and CDR2 FQNEAQ (reference sequence). CDR3 in amino acids: CASRTERNEKLFF. The CDR3 DNA reads TGTGCCAGCAGGACAGAGCGGAATGAAAAACTGTTTTTT.

The V call is TRBV6-5, the J call TRBJ2-7; the D is unclear. V was shortened by 2 bases and J by 2 bases, with 10 bases between the two germline ends. There are 14 residues in the CDR3. Germline CDR1 is MNHEY and CDR2 is SVGAGI. CDR3 region: CASSYRVSTYEQYF. For the CDR3, the DNA is TGTGCCAGCAGTTACCGTGTCAGCACCTACGAGCAGTACTTC.

The rearrangement links TRBV6-5 to TRBJ1-5; D call uncertain. The CDR3 covers 15 residues. V was shortened by 2 bases and J by 4 bases, with 12 bases between the two germline ends. Germline V gives CDR1 MNHEY, CDR2 SVGAGI. CDR3 sequence reads: CASSYARYSNQPQHF. For the CDR3, the DNA is TGTGCCAGCAGTTACGCCAGGTATTCGAATCAGCCCCAGCATTTT.

The chain employs TRBV6-1 and TRBJ1-6, with a tentative D call TRBD1 (6 bases). The V end was cut by 0 bases, the J end by 9 bases, with 15 bases between. Germline V gene sequence: CDR1 MNHNS, CDR2 SASEGT. This CDR3 is 16 amino acids long. Here the CDR3 DNA reads TGTGCCAGCAGTGAAGCGCCTGGACGGGGGGCTTCACCCCTCCACTTT. The encoded protein is CASSEAPGRGASPLHF.